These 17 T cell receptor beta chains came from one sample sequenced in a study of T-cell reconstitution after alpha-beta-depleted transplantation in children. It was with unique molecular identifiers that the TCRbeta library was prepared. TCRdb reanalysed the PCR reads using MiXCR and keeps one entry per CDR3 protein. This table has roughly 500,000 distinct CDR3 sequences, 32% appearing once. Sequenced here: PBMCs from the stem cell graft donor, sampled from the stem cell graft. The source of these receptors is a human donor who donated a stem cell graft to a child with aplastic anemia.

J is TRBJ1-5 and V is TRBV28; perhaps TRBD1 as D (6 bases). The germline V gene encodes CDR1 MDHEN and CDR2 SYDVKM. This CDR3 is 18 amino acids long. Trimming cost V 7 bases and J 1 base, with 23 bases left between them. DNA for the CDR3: TGTGCCAGCACCCTAGTCTGGCGCGGCCAGGGGAGCAATCAGCCCCAGCATTTT. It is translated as CASTLVWRGQGSNQPQHF.

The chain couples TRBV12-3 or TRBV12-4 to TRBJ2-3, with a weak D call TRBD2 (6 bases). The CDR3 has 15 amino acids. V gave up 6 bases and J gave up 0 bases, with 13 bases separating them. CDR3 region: CASSNPGTSTDTQYF. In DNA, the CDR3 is TGTGCCAGCAGCAATCCCGGGACTAGCACAGATACGCAGTATTTT.

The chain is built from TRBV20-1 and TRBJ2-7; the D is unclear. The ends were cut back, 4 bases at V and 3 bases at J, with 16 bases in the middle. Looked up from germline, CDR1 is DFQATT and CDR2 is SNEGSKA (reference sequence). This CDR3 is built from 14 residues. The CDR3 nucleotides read TGCAGTGCTAATCGAGTAAGGCTGGGCTACGAGCAGTACTTC. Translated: CSANRVRLGYEQYF.

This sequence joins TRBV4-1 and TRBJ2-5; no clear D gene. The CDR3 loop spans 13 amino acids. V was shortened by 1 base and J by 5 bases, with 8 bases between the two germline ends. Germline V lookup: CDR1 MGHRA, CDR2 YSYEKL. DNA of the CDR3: TGCGCCAGCAGCCAAGCCCTTAGGGAGACCCAGTACTTC. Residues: CASSQALRETQYF.

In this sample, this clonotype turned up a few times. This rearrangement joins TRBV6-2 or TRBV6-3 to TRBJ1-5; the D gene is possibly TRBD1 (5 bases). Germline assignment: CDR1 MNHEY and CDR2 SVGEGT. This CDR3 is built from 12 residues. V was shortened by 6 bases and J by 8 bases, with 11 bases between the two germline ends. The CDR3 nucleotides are TGTGCCAGCAGGGATGGGGGGAAGCCCCAGCATTTT. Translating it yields CASRDGGKPQHF.

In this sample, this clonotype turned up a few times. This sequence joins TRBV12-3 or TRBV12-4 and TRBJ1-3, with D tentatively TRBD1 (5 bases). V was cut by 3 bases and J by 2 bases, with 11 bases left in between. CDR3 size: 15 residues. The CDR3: CASSFSSGTGNTIYF. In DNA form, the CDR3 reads TGTGCCAGCAGTTTTAGCTCAGGGACTGGAAACACCATATATTTT.

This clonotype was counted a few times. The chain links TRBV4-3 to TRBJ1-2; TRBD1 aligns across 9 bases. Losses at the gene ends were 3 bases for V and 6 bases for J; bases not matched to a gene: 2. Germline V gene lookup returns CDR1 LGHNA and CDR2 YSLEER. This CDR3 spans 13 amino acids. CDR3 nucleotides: TGCGCCAGCAGCCATCGACAGGGGGATGGCTACACCTTC. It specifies CASSHRQGDGYTF.

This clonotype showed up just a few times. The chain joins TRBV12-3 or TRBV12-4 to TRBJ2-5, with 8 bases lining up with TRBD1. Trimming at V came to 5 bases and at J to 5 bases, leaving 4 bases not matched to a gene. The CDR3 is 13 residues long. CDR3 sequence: CASSQGAGETQYF. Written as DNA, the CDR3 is TGTGCCAGCAGTCAGGGGGCAGGGGAGACCCAGTACTTC.

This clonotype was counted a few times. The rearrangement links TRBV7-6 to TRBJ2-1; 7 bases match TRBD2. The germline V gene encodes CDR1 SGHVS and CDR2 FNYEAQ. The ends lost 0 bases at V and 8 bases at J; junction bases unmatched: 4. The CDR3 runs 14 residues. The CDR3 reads CASSLAGGPHEQFF. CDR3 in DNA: TGTGCCAGCAGCTTAGCGGGAGGGCCACATGAGCAGTTCTTC.

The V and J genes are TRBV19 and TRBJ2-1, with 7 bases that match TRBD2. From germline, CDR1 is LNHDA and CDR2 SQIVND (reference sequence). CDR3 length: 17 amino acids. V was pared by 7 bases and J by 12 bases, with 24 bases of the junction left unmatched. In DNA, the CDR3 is TGTGCCAGTATTTCTCCTACCGGGACTAACGAGGGTAACGTGCAGTTCTTC. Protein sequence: CASISPTGTNEGNVQFF. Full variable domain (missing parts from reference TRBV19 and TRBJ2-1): DGGITQSPKYLFRKEGQNVTLSCEQNLNHDAMYWYRQDPGQGLRLIYYSQIVNDFQKGDIAEGYSVSREKKESFPLTVTSAQKNPTAFYLCASISPTGTNEGNVQFFGPGTRLTVL.

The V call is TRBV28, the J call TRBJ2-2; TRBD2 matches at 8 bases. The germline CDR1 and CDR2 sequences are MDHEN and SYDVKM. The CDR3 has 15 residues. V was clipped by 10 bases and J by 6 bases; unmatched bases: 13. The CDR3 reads CATLPAREDPGELFF. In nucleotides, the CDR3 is TGTGCCACCTTACCTGCGCGGGAGGATCCCGGGGAGCTGTTTTTT.

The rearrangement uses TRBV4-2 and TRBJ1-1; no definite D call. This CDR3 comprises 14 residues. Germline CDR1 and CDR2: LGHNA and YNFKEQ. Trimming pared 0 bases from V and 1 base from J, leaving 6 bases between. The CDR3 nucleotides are TGTGCCAGCAGCCAAGAATTGGGGAACACTGAAGCTTTCTTT. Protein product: CASSQELGNTEAFF.

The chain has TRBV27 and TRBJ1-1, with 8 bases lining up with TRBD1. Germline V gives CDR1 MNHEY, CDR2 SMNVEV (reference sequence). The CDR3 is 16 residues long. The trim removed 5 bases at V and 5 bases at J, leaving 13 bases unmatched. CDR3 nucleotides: TGTGCCAGCAGTCCTCTACCTACAGGGGGGCGGACTGAAGCTTTCTTT. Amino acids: CASSPLPTGGRTEAFF.

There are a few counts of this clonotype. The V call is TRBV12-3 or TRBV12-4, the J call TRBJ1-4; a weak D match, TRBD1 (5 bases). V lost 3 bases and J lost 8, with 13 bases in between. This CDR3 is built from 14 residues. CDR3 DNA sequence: TGTGCCAGCAGTTTTACTGGACAAGAAGAAAAACTGTTTTTT. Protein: CASSFTGQEEKLFF.

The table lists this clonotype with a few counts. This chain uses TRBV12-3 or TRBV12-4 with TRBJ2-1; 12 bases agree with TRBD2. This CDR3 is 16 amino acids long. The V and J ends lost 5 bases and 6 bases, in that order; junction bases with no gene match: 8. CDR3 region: CASSAPGLAGFNEQFF. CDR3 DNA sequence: TGTGCCAGCAGTGCGCCTGGACTAGCGGGATTCAATGAGCAGTTCTTC.

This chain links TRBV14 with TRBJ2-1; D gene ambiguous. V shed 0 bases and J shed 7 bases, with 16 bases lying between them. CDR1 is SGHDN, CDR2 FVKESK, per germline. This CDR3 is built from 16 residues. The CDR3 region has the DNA TGTGCCAGCAGCCAAGAAATCCTGTGGGGTGTGAATGAGCAGTTCTTC. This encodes CASSQEILWGVNEQFF.

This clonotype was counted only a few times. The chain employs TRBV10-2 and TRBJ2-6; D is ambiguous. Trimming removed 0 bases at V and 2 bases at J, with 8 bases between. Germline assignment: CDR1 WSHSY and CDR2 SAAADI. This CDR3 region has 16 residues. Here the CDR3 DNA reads TGCGCCAGCAGTGAGTCCTACAGAACTGGGGCCAACGTCCTGACTTTC. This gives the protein CASSESYRTGANVLTF.